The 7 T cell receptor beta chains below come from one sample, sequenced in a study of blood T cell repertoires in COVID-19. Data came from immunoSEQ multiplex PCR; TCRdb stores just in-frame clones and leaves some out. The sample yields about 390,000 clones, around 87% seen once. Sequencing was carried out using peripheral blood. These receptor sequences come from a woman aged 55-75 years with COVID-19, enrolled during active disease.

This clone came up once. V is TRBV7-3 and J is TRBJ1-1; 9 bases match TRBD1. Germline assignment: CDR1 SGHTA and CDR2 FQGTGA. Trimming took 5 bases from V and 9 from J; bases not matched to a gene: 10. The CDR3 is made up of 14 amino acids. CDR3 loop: CASSTTGGADQAFF. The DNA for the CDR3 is TGTGCCAGCAGCACGACAGGGGGGGCGGACCAAGCTTTCTTT.

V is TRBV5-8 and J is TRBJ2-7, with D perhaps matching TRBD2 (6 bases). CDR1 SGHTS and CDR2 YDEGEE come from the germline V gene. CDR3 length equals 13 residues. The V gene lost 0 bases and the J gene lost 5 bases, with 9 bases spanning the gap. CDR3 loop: CASSLVRGNEQYF. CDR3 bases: TGTGCCAGCAGCTTGGTACGGGGGAACGAGCAGTACTTC.

The CDR3 sequence: CASSSSRVAAQFF. CDR3 DNA: TGTGCCAGCAGTTCGTCGCGGGTTGCAGCCCAGTTCTTC. J is TRBJ2-1 and V is TRBV28, with D maybe TRBD2 (5 bases). Germline V gene sequence: CDR1 MDHEN, CDR2 SYDVKM. Trimming took off 4 bases at V and 13 bases at J, with 17 bases between the two ends. CDR3 size: 13 residues.

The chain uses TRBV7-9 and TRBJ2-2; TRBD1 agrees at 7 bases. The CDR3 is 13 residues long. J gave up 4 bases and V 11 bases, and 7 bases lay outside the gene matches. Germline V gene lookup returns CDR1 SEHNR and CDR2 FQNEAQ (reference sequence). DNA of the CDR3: TGTGCCCCGGAGCCAGGGGGCACCGGGGAGCTGTTTTTT. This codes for CAPEPGGTGELFF. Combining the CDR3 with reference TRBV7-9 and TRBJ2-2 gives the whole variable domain DTGVSQNPRHKITKRGQNVTFRCDPISEHNRLYWYRQTLGQGPEFLTYFQNEAQLEKSRLLSDRFSAERPKGSFSTLEIQRTEQGDSAMYLCAPEPGGTGELFFGEGSRLTVL.

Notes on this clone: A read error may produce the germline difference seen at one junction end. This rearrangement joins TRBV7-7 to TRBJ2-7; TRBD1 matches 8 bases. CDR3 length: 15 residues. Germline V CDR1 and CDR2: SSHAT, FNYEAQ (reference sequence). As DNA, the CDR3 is TGTGCTAGCAGCTCAGGCGGGACAGGATCCTACGAGCAGTACTTC. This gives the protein CASSSGGTGSYEQYF.

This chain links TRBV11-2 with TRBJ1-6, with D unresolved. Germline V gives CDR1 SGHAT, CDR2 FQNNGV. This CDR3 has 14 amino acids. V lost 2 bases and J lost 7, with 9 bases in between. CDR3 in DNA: TGTGCCAGCAGCTTACTTCCCTCCAATTCACCCCTCCACTTT. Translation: CASSLLPSNSPLHF. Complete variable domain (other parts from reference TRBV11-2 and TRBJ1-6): EAGVAQSPRYKIIEKRQSVAFWCNPISGHATLYWYQQILGQGPKLLIQFQNNGVVDDSQLPKDRFSAERLKGVDSTLKIQPAKLEDSAVYLCASSLLPSNSPLHFGNGTRLTVT.

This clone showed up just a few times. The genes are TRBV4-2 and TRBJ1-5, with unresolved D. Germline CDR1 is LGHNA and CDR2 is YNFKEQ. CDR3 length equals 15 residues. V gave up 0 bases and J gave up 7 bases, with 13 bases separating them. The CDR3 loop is CASSQEAIHGQPQHF. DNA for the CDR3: TGTGCCAGCAGCCAAGAAGCGATACACGGGCAGCCCCAGCATTTT.